This TCR beta chain stems from a study of patients and donors after allogeneic stem cell transplantation. This CDR3 region has 14 residues. The V end lost 0 bases, the J end lost 3 bases, and 12 bases lay between the germline ends. Per the germline V gene, CDR1 is DFQATT and CDR2 is SNEGSKA (reference sequence). Via MiXCR, TCRdb re-called the RT-PCR reads, giving one row per CDR3 protein. Among approximately 170,000 distinct CDR3 sequences, approximately 30% were seen once, and the ten largest hold 3.2%. The TCR sequence derives from a human donor who was either an allogeneic HSCT recipient or a stem cell or donor lymphocyte infusion donor (not recorded which). It is not recorded whose cells these are; they may come from a transplant donor. What was sequenced was blood, either unsorted or a sorted T cell fraction (not recorded which). The rearrangement uses TRBV20-1 and TRBJ2-7; D assignment may be TRBD1 or TRBD2 (6 bases each). The CDR3 DNA sequence: TGCAGTGCTAGAGATGCGGGACACTTCTACGAGCAGTACTTC. Its translation: CSARDAGHFYEQYF.